The TCR beta chain under discussion was sequenced for a study of cytomegalovirus exposure and HLA in healthy donors (dated by TCRdb to about 2017). About the study as a whole: An earlier analysis of a few hundred of the donors reported about 300 Gb of sequence data and 95 million to 120 million unique TCR beta sequences obtained from around 170 million T cells. To predict cytomegalovirus infection status, the study brought together high-throughput TCR immunosequencing, statistical association of individual TCRs with disease status, and machine learning. Typing coverage varied by locus: roughly 620-640 donors for A, B, C, DRB1 and DQB1; approximately 560 for DQA1; about 570 for DPA1; some 470 for DPB1. The study aimed to test whether signatures of past pathogen exposure could be identified by cataloging public T cell receptors. In a later analysis, previously published TCR beta repertoires from some 640 donors were re-analyzed and high-resolution HLA genotyping was added so that TCR occurrence patterns could be studied. The study profiled the T cell repertoires of 500 to 800 subjects by immunosequencing and related them to cytomegalovirus serostatus. On average, roughly 250,000 unique TCR beta nucleotide sequences were sequenced per donor among 398 genotyped donors of the cohort, with approximately 18% of those sequences being non-productive. A few DR-DQ haplotypes were treated as single units for association and clustering because of strong linkage in the cohort. Every discovery cohort repertoire had been produced on one sequencing platform. Donor age, sex, ethnicity and CMV serostatus were compiled together with the repertoire data. About 280 gigabases of sequencing data and 91 million or so unique TCR sequences made up an early release that covered several hundred HLA-typed donors. A separate validation cohort of 100 to 150 different subjects was used in addition to the approximately 700-subject first cohort. Rather than using new phenotypic data, the later analysis identified candidate immune exposures from TCR beta sequences and from how often those sequences occurred across donors. HLA typing included class I and class II loci at four-digit resolution. An earlier analysis of 500 to 750 of the donors applied high-throughput TCR beta sequencing to assess whether each TCR beta V gene segment acted as functional or pseudogenic. A later genetic analysis used genome-wide SNP genotypes for about 60% of the roughly 700 donors, treating that subset as a discovery cohort. Of the 300 to 450 genotyped donors, less than 85% were placed in the genetic ancestry cluster associated with self-reported Caucasian donors.

The cohort comprised more than 550 healthy bone marrow donors. At the time of sampling, every cohort member was nominally healthy, though immune exposures that went unrecorded were likely present. The donor was CMV seropositive and belonged to the group of more than 250 seropositive cohort members. Each donor provided a peripheral blood sample, and peripheral blood mononuclear cells were used for TCR beta sequencing. The Qiagen DNeasy Blood Extraction Kit was used to extract genomic DNA from the blood cell samples. About this clone itself: Its specific antigen is unknown. Base qualities are missing; no much larger clone stands one base away.

On the study overall, not on this receptor specifically: Across donors, most TCR sequences were observed very rarely, whereas some public TCRs were present in many individuals. A later analysis found that TCR association rates varied across HLA loci, with DRB1 alleles showing the most associated TCRs and HLA-C alleles the fewest. The cohort was sequenced for TCR beta chains only, and without alpha or paired-chain data the features that could be detected were limited. Assigning TCR associations to individual alleles was difficult when HLA alleles, especially DR and DQ, strongly co-occurred. A later analysis reported that several top co-occurrence clusters appeared linked to parvovirus B19, influenza, CMV and Epstein-Barr virus. Because the 87-base-pair reads could not distinguish some IMGT-functional V segments, including TRBV6-2 and TRBV6-3, those segments were excluded. Roughly uniform sequencing depth across donors was assumed in presence/absence analyses, although this assumption may not hold. The authors suggested that the approach could potentially be generalized to other disease states and immunological phenotypes. In a later analysis, some 18,000 TCR beta sequences were associated with specific HLA alleles at a false discovery rate of 0.05. Linkage disequilibrium might explain the correlated functional status among segregating V segments, but an unknown experimental factor could not be ruled out. In a later analysis, HLA-associated TCR beta chains showed more clonal expansion and lower generation probabilities than non-associated chains that were equally common. Approximately 16 rarely observed V segments, including chromosome 9 orphons, were excluded from the earlier analysis of about 610 of the donors because counts were too low. Because HLA typing was missing for some donors at each locus, association tests included only the typed subset. Three of the identified cytomegalovirus-associated TCR beta chains were confirmed in vitro to be specific for cytomegalovirus antigens. Most CMV-associated TCR beta chains appeared to be HLA-restricted in a later analysis, and the HLA associations seemed to be driven largely by CMV exposure. Compared with the 666-donor mean, donors in an Asian-associated ancestry cluster had fewer N-insertions in productive TCRs, according to a later genetic analysis. For the cohort, immune exposure information was limited to CMV serostatus. In a later genetic analysis, a missense DCLRE1C variant was associated with V-gene and J-gene trimming of TCR beta chains, and the association was replicated in an independent cohort. Broadly in line with IMGT annotations, most TCR beta V segments showed up in productive rearrangements about 87% or about 30% of the time in an earlier analysis of roughly 590 of the donors. In both the original and validation cohorts, the classifier was reported to diagnose cytomegalovirus status with high specificity and sensitivity. A further reported finding was that TCR beta sequences accurately predicted the HLA-A and HLA-B alleles for most subjects in the first cohort. A cluster of highly shared sequence variants was judged likely to be a technical artifact of the sequencing pipeline. The study listed 164 TCR beta chains as associated with cytomegalovirus.

Libraries were prepared through the immunoSEQ multiplex PCR assay. For the multiplex PCR, a mixture combining 60 forward primers for TCR Vbeta segments and 13 reverse primers for TCR Jbeta segments was used. Amplification of the CDR3 region of rearranged TCR beta genes was performed with a multiplex PCR assay on genomic DNA. The amplified TCR beta libraries were sequenced on the Illumina HiSeq System as 87-base-pair reads. From the authors' description of their analysis: Across the 670 or so repertoires, a later analysis counted some 81 million unique TCR beta chains, some 11 million of which were shared by at least two donors. Raw reads were error-corrected and collapsed into unique sequences with a nearest-neighbor algorithm that merged closely related sequences to remove PCR and sequencing errors. V, D and J gene segments were assigned by aligning CDR3 sequences to IMGT reference sequences. Each retained sequence needed at least a six-nucleotide match to both a V gene segment and a J gene segment. A rearrangement was called productive if the CDR3 had no stop codons and remained in frame with V and J, and every other rearrangement was called non-productive. Following IMGT convention, CDR3 was defined as the stretch from the second conserved V-encoded cysteine to the conserved J-encoded phenylalanine. The earlier analysis of some 540 of the donors excluded any sequence lacking an unambiguous match to a single V gene segment. An earlier analysis of a few hundred of the donors called V segments functional above 56.7% productive rearrangements and segregating when the between-donor standard deviation exceeded 5%. To diagnose cytomegalovirus status from the catalog of TCR beta chain sequences, a statistical classification framework was built. A later analysis assigned V and J genes by comparing TCR nucleotide sequences with IMGT/GENE-DB human TR gene sequences. In a later analysis, CDR3 sequences and most-parsimonious VDJ recombination scenarios were assigned using the TCRdist pipeline. A later analysis defined each TCR beta chain by its CDR3 amino acid sequence plus V-gene family, and excluded reads lacking a unique V-gene family. A later analysis removed 592 highly shared, low-generation-probability nucleotide sequences to deal with suspected cross-contamination and a sequencing artifact. In a later analysis, a clonal expansion index was calculated for each public chain from normalized within-repertoire ranks of inferred template counts. In a later analysis, generation probabilities were computed with a VDJ recombination model fitted to out-of-frame rearrangements, and the resulting probabilities were checked against IGoR. A later analysis scored TCR-TCR, TCR-HLA and TCR-CMV co-occurrence with hypergeometric tests, applying a repertoire-size bias correction to TCR pairs. In a later analysis, false discovery rates were estimated by permuting HLA or CMV assignments 20 times. In a later analysis, co-occurring TCRs were grouped using DBSCAN, and TCRdist sequence similarity was added for clustering within HLA-allele-positive subsets. For co-occurrence clustering, repertoires with fewer than 30,000 or more than 120,000 public chains were excluded, along with 5 or 6 repertoires with anomalous nucleotide sharing. The table was pulled from immuneACCESS by TCRdb, which kept in-frame rearrangements only. Such tables lose some clones; where checked, under half of the loss comes from unresolved V genes, and the rest has no known cause. The DNA was the basis for D and trimming; V, J and clone size are from that table. This sample has 150,000 or so clones in its table, and about 75% of those were observed once. The leading ten clones occupy more than 12% of the sample.

CDR1 and CDR2 were assigned from the germline V gene as SGHRS and YFSETQ. A distance of 15 bases separates the germline ends of V and J, which lose 4 bases and 5 bases respectively. The CDR3 goes from the cysteine to the phenylalanine over 15 residues. The sequence is cut down to CDR3 DNA, 45 bases in frame from base 1. The sequence was collected from a man aged 45-65 years in good health and CMV-seropositive. The sequencing input was PBMCs. The chain joins TRBV5-1 to TRBJ1-4, with no confident D gene call. The DNA sequence is given as TGCGCCAGCAGCCCGGGCGGGGATTTCAATGAAAAACTGTTTTTT. Its product reads: CASSPGGDFNEKLFF.